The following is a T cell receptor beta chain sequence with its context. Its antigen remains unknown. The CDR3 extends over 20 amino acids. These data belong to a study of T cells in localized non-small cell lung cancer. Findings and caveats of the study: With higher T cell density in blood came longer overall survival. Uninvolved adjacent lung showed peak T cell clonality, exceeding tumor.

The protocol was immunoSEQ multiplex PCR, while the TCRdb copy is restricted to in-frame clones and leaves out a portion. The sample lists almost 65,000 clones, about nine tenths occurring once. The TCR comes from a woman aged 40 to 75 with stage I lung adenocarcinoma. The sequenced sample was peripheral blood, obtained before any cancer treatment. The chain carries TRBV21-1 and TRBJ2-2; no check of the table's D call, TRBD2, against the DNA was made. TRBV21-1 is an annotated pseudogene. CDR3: CASSKVGGRGRAANTGELFF. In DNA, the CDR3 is TGTGCCAGCAGCAAAGTGGGCGGTAGAGGGCGGGCCGCGAACACCGGGGAGCTGTTTTTT.